The T cell receptor beta chain described here comes from a study of monozygotic twins with cystic fibrosis. Whole-study findings and limits: Monozygotic CF twin pairs shared significantly more nucleotide-identical clonotypes than unrelated CF individuals did. The repertoire was suggested to be naive-dominated, clonality median 0.0095. Co-twins had the most similar V usage for 13 of 16 pairs, J for 8.

A note on this clone: The target antigen is unknown.

TCRdb keeps only in-frame clones here, not all; method: immunoSEQ multiplex PCR. The sample holds about 32,000 clones, roughly 90% seen once. The ends were cut back, 3 bases at V and 4 bases at J, with 25 bases in the middle. The CDR3 sequence is 19 residues long. Germline values: CDR1 SGDLS, CDR2 YYNGEE. This chain links TRBV9 with TRBJ1-4, with TRBD1 as a possible D gene (6 bases). This receptor was obtained from a girl aged 2 to 9 with cystic fibrosis. The material sequenced was blood. The CDR3 DNA sequence: TGTGCCAGCAGCGGCGACCGGGACAACCTTAGAAAGGGTAATGAAAAACTGTTTTTT. It is translated as CASSGDRDNLRKGNEKLFF.